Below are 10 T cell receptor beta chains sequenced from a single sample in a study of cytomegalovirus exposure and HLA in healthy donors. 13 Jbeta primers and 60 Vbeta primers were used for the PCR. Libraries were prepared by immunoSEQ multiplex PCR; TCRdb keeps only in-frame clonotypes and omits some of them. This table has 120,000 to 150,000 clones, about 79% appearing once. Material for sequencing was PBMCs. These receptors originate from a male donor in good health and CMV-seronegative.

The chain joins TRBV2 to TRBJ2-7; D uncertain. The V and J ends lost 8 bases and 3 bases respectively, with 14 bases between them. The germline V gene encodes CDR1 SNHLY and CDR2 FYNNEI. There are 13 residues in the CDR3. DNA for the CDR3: TGTGCCAGCCTTCACGACTGGAACTACGAGCAGTACTTC. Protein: CASLHDWNYEQYF.

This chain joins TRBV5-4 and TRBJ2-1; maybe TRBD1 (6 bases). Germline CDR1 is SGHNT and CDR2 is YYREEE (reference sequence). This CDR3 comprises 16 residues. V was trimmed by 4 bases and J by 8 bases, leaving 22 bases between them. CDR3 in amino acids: CASSNGPLAKGDEQFF. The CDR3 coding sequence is TGTGCCAGCAGCAACGGTCCGCTAGCAAAGGGGGATGAGCAGTTCTTC.

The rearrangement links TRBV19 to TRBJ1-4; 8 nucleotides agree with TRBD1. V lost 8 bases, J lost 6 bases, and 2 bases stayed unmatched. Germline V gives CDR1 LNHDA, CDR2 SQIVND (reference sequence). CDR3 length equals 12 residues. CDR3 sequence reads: CASETGDEKLFF. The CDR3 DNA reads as TGTGCCAGTGAGACAGGGGATGAAAAACTGTTTTTT.

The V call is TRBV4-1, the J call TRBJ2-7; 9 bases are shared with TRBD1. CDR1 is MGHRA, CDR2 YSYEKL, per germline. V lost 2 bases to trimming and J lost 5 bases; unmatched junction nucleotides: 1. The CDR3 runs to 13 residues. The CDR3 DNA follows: TGCGCCAGCAGCCAAAGGACAGGGGACGAGCAGTACTTC. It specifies CASSQRTGDEQYF.

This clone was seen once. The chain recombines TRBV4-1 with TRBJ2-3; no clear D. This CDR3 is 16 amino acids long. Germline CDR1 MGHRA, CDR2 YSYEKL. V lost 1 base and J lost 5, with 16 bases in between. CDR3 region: CASSQAYSQVVDTQYF. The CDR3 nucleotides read TGCGCCAGCAGCCAAGCCTACTCCCAAGTGGTAGATACGCAGTATTTT.

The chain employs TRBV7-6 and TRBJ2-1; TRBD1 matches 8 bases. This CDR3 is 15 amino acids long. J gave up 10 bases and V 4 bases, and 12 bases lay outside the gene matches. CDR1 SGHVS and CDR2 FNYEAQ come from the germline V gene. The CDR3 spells CASSSGQGSGGEQFF. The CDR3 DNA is TGTGCCAGCAGCTCAGGACAGGGTAGTGGGGGAGAGCAGTTCTTC.

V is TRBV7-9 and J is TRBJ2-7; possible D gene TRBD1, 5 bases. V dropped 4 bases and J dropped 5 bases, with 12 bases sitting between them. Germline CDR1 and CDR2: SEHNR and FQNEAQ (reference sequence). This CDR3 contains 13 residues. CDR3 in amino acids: CASSWTIRNEQYF. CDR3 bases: TGTGCCAGCAGCTGGACAATACGGAACGAGCAGTACTTC.

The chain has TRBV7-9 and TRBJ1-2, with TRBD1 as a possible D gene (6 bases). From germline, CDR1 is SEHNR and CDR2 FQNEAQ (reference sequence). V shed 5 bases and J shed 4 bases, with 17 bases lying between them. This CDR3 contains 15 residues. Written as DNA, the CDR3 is TGTGCCAGCAGCAGGGCGGAACAGGGCCTCTATGGCTACACCTTC. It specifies CASSRAEQGLYGYTF. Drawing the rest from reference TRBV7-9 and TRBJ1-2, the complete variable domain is DTGVSQNPRHKITKRGQNVTFRCDPISEHNRLYWYRQTLGQGPEFLTYFQNEAQLEKSRLLSDRFSAERPKGSFSTLEIQRTEQGDSAMYLCASSRAEQGLYGYTFGSGTRLTVV.

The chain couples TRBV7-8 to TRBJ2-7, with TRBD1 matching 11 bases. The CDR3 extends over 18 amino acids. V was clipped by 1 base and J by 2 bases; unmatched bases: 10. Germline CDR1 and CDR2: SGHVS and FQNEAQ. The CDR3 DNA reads TGTGCCAGCAGCTTAGTTGGGTGGGACAGGGGGAATCCCTACGAGCAGTACTTC. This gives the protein CASSLVGWDRGNPYEQYF.

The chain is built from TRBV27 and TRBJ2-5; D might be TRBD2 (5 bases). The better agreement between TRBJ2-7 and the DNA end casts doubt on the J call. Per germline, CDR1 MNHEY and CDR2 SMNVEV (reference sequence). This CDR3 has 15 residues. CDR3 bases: TGTGCCAGCAGTTTAGCGTTCAGGACTTCCTACGAGCAGTACTTC. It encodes CASSLAFRTSYEQYF.